These 26 T cell receptor beta chains were all obtained from the same sample, sequenced in a study of OX40 agonist ivuxolimab in advanced cancers. The protocol was immunoSEQ multiplex PCR, while the TCRdb copy is restricted to in-frame clones and leaves out a portion. Seen here are around 38,000 clones, around 82% observed once, and the top ten hold approximately 8.1%. The specimen was CD4+ or CD8+ T cells sorted from blood, collected in a trial of the OX40 agonist ivuxolimab. These receptors all stem from an adult with an advanced solid tumor such as melanoma, head and neck, liver or kidney cancer.

This clone was observed a handful of times. The gene calls are TRBV2 and TRBJ1-1; D may be TRBD1 (5 bases). Germline V gene data show CDR1 as SNHLY and CDR2 as FYNNEI. V was trimmed by 8 bases and J by 4 bases, leaving 17 bases between them. This CDR3 is built from 14 residues. CDR3 sequence reads: CASHLGGRATEAFF. The CDR3 nucleotides read TGTGCCAGCCACCTGGGGGGGAGGGCCACTGAAGCTTTCTTT.

V and J are TRBV6-5 and TRBJ2-7; no definite D call. Germline V lookup: CDR1 MNHEY, CDR2 SVGAGI. V was cut by 0 bases and J by 0 bases, with 6 bases left in between. This CDR3 is built from 14 residues. In DNA form, the CDR3 reads TGTGCCAGCAGTTACTCTCCGAACTCCTACGAGCAGTACTTC. Its protein is CASSYSPNSYEQYF.

The J gene is TRBJ1-1, the V gene TRBV2; D remains ambiguous. CDR3 length: 13 residues. Germline V gene data show CDR1 as SNHLY and CDR2 as FYNNEI. V lost 6 bases, J lost 1 base, and 9 bases lay in between. The DNA for the CDR3 is TGTGCCAGCAGCTCGAATAAGAACACTGAAGCTTTCTTT. Its protein product is CASSSNKNTEAFF.

This chain links TRBV29-1 with TRBJ1-5, with D perhaps matching TRBD1 (5 bases). Germline V gives CDR1 SQVTM, CDR2 ANQGSEA. CDR3 length equals 14 residues. Trimming left V 0 bases short and J 2 bases short, with 8 bases between. The CDR3 loop reads CSVEEWGGNQPQHF. CDR3 nucleotides: TGCAGCGTTGAAGAGTGGGGGGGCAATCAGCCCCAGCATTTT.

The chain is built from TRBV27 and TRBJ2-1, with D possibly matching TRBD2 (5 bases). The CDR3 loop spans 14 amino acids. CDR1 and CDR2 (germline): MNHEY, SMNVEV (reference sequence). With 2 bases removed from V and 8 bases from J, the gap between germline ends came to 13 bases. CDR3 bases: TGTGCCAGCAGTTTAACGGGGTCGGGCCATGAGCAGTTCTTC. Amino acid sequence: CASSLTGSGHEQFF.

The chain carries TRBV19 and TRBJ1-1; D gene unclear. Germline V CDR1 and CDR2: LNHDA, SQIVND (reference sequence). Trimming left V 4 bases short and J 6 bases short, with 12 bases between. The CDR3 runs to 13 residues. CDR3: CASSTQASSEAFF. Here the CDR3 DNA reads TGTGCCAGTAGTACACAAGCGAGTTCTGAAGCTTTCTTT.

This rearrangement joins TRBV2 to TRBJ2-1; 14 nucleotides agree with TRBD2. Trimming at V came to 7 bases and at J to 6 bases, leaving 2 bases not matched to a gene. From germline, CDR1 is SNHLY and CDR2 FYNNEI. The CDR3 length is 14 residues. The CDR3 loop is CASMGLAGANEQFF. In DNA form, the CDR3 reads TGTGCCAGCATGGGACTAGCGGGAGCCAATGAGCAGTTCTTC. Full variable domain (outside the CDR3, taken from reference TRBV2 and TRBJ2-1): EPEVTQTPSHQVTQMGQEVILRCVPISNHLYFYWYRQILGQKVEFLVSFYNNEISEKSEIFDDQFSVERPDGSNFTLKIRSTKLEDSAMYFCASMGLAGANEQFFGPGTRLTVL.

This chain uses TRBV19 with TRBJ1-1; 8 bases line up with TRBD1. Germline V gene data show CDR1 as LNHDA and CDR2 as SQIVND (reference sequence). V shed 3 bases, J shed 1 base, and the junction held 7 bases outside the gene matches. The CDR3 spans 16 residues. The CDR3 sequence is CASSIILGTGNTEAFF. CDR3 bases: TGTGCCAGTAGTATTATTCTTGGGACAGGGAACACTGAAGCTTTCTTT.

The V gene is TRBV5-1, the J gene TRBJ2-3; 8 nucleotides agree with TRBD2. The V and J ends lost 0 bases and 0 bases, in that order; junction bases with no gene match: 3. This CDR3 comprises 16 residues. In germline, CDR1 is SGHRS, CDR2 YFSETQ. The CDR3 DNA sequence: TGCGCCAGCAGCTTGGACCCTAGCGGGAGCACAGATACGCAGTATTTT. This translates into CASSLDPSGSTDTQYF.

This chain links TRBV23-1 with TRBJ2-5; D not resolved. TRBV23-1 falls under the ORF class, with uncertain function. Between the trimmed V and J ends, which lost 4 bases and 5 bases, there was a span of 17 bases. The length of the CDR3 is 15 residues. The CDR3 DNA reads as TGCGCCAGCAGTCCTCTCCCCCGGAACGAGGAGACCCAGTACTTC. Translating gives CASSPLPRNEETQYF.

The chain recombines TRBV5-8 with TRBJ1-1; D remains ambiguous. CDR3 length equals 18 residues. V was cut by 4 bases and J by 0 bases, with 22 bases left in between. Germline CDR1 and CDR2: SGHTS and YDEGEE. This CDR3 is CASSPPFKDGYLNTEAFF. The CDR3 DNA reads as TGTGCCAGCAGCCCCCCTTTTAAGGACGGATACCTGAACACTGAAGCTTTCTTT.

The gene calls are TRBV5-1 and TRBJ1-4; D not certain. The germline gives CDR1 SGHRS, CDR2 YFSETQ. V was cut by 0 bases and J by 3 bases, with 6 bases left in between. This CDR3 has 14 residues. As DNA, the CDR3 is TGCGCCAGCAGCTTGGGAACCGCTAATGAAAAACTGTTTTTT. The encoded protein is CASSLGTANEKLFF.

The count of this clone is one. The junction differs from germline at one of its ends, possibly a read error. The V gene is TRBV10-3, the J gene TRBJ1-2, with 7 positions matching TRBD1. This CDR3 has 13 residues. Germline-derived CDR1 and CDR2 are ENHRY and SYGVKD. The CDR3, as DNA: TGTGCCATCAGTGAATCGGGACAGCCGGGAAATATCTTC. Encoded protein: CAISESGQPGNIF.

The chain has TRBV5-1 and TRBJ1-3; D uncertain. Germline CDR1 reads SGHRS; CDR2 reads YFSETQ. This CDR3 contains 16 residues. The V end was cut by 0 bases, the J end by 1 base, with 11 bases between. The chain's CDR3 is CASSLGFKTSGNTIYF. The CDR3 region has the DNA TGCGCCAGCAGCTTGGGGTTCAAGACTTCTGGAAACACCATATATTTT.

The gene calls are TRBV6-5 and TRBJ1-1, with 11 bases fitting TRBD1. V was pared by 5 bases and J by 12 bases, with 5 bases of the junction left unmatched. The CDR3 runs 12 residues. Germline V lookup: CDR1 MNHEY, CDR2 SVGAGI. The CDR3 region has the DNA TGTGCCAGCAGTAGGGGACAGGGGGTAACTTTCTTT. As protein: CASSRGQGVTFF.

This chain links TRBV25-1 with TRBJ1-3, with TRBD1 as a possible D gene (6 bases). CDR1 and CDR2 from the germline V gene are MGHDK and SYGVNS. CDR3 length: 16 residues. Trimming left V 2 bases short and J 0 bases short, with 11 bases between. The CDR3 DNA follows: TGTGCCAGCAGTGAACAGACAGGTTACTCTGGAAACACCATATATTTT. Translated: CASSEQTGYSGNTIYF. Filled out from reference TRBV25-1 and TRBJ1-3, the complete variable domain reads EADIYQTPRYLVIGTGKKITLECSQTMGHDKMYWYQQDPGMELHLIHYSYGVNSTEKGDLSSESTVSRIRTEHFPLTLESARPSHTSQYLCASSEQTGYSGNTIYFGEGSWLTVV.

The CDR3: CASSRGMGQNTDTQYF. The CDR3 DNA reads TGTGCCAGCAGCCGGGGGATGGGACAGAACACAGATACGCAGTATTTT. This sequence joins TRBV5-4 and TRBJ2-3; TRBD1 might be the D (7 bases). Germline V gene sequence: CDR1 SGHNT, CDR2 YYREEE (reference sequence). The CDR3 is made up of 16 amino acids. V shed 4 bases and J shed 2 bases, with 17 bases lying between them. Together with reference TRBV5-4 and TRBJ2-3, the CDR3 gives the full variable domain: ETGVTQSPTHLIKTRGQQVTLRCSSQSGHNTVSWYQQALGQGPQFIFQYYREEENGRGNFPPRFSGLQFPNYSSELNVNALELDDSALYLCASSRGMGQNTDTQYFGPGTRLTVL.

The chain carries TRBV5-1 and TRBJ2-7, with a tentative D call TRBD2 (5 bases). The CDR3 is 13 residues long. V lost 0 bases, J lost 2 bases, and 6 bases lay in between. Germline V lookup: CDR1 SGHRS, CDR2 YFSETQ. CDR3 amino acids: CASSLETTYEQYF. CDR3 nucleotides: TGCGCCAGCAGCTTGGAGACTACCTACGAGCAGTACTTC.

This clone was seen only once. The rearrangement joins TRBV28 to TRBJ1-2, with TRBD1 identical over 8 bases. Per the germline V gene, CDR1 is MDHEN and CDR2 is SYDVKM. V was pared by 2 bases and J by 5 bases, with 7 bases of the junction left unmatched. The CDR3 spans 15 residues. The CDR3 sequence: CASSLRTGPSYGYTF. The CDR3 DNA reads as TGTGCCAGCAGTTTAAGGACAGGGCCTTCATATGGCTACACCTTC.

J is TRBJ2-7 and V is TRBV7-9; no reliable D call. The CDR3 is made up of 11 amino acids. In germline, CDR1 is SEHNR, CDR2 FQNEAQ (reference sequence). Trimming cost V 3 bases and J 7 bases, with 7 bases left between them. The CDR3 nucleotides are TGTGCCAGCAGCTTCGGCCAGGAGCAGTACTTC. Its translation: CASSFGQEQYF. Complete variable domain (other parts from reference TRBV7-9 and TRBJ2-7): DTGVSQNPRHKITKRGQNVTFRCDPISEHNRLYWYRQTLGQGPEFLTYFQNEAQLEKSRLLSDRFSAERPKGSFSTLEIQRTEQGDSAMYLCASSFGQEQYFGPGTRLTVT.

This chain connects TRBV13 to TRBJ2-7, with a possible D match to TRBD2 (6 bases). The CDR3 totals 14 residues. CDR1 is PRHDT, CDR2 FYEKMQ, per germline (reference sequence). Trimming took off 1 base at V and 3 bases at J, with 10 bases between the two ends. In nucleotides, the CDR3 is TGTGCCAGCAGCTTAGCGGGAGCCTACTACGAGCAGTACTTC. Protein: CASSLAGAYYEQYF.

The rearrangement joins TRBV19 to TRBJ2-7, with 13 bases matching TRBD2. J gave up 3 bases and V 1 base, and 9 bases lay outside the gene matches. Germline V gene sequence: CDR1 LNHDA, CDR2 SQIVND (reference sequence). This CDR3 has 18 amino acids. This CDR3 reads CASSIGSPGLAGVYEQYF. As DNA, the CDR3 is TGTGCCAGTAGTATAGGGTCCCCAGGACTAGCGGGAGTCTACGAGCAGTACTTC.

The count of this clone is one. This chain connects TRBV6-5 to TRBJ2-5; 10 bases agree with TRBD2. Losses at the gene ends were 6 bases for V and 4 bases for J; bases not matched to a gene: 5. The CDR3 is made up of 14 amino acids. The V gene's germline CDR1 is MNHEY and CDR2 SVGAGI. In DNA, the CDR3 is TGTGCCAGCAGCCCAGCGGGAGGGGTAGAGACCCAGTACTTC. Translated, it gives CASSPAGGVETQYF.

This clone was picked up one time. The genes are TRBV6-6 and TRBJ2-7, with D unclear. The CDR3 has 14 residues. Trimming took off 6 bases at V and 0 bases at J, with 12 bases between the two ends. Germline V CDR1 and CDR2: MNHNY, SVGAGI (reference sequence). CDR3 amino acids: CASSLSPVSYEQYF. The CDR3 DNA is TGTGCCAGCAGCTTATCCCCCGTCTCCTACGAGCAGTACTTC.

This clone was detected a few times. This chain uses TRBV13 with TRBJ2-7; no clear D gene. Trimming took 1 base from V and 2 from J, leaving 6 bases between them. The CDR3 is 13 amino acids. Germline CDR1 is PRHDT and CDR2 is FYEKMQ (reference sequence). CDR3 sequence (DNA): TGTGCCAGCAGCTTAGACGGTACCTACGAGCAGTACTTC. This gives the protein CASSLDGTYEQYF.

CDR3 amino acids: CASTNTDTQYF. CDR3 sequence (DNA): TGTGCCAGCACCAACACAGATACGCAGTATTTT. V gene TRBV27 combines with J gene TRBJ2-3; D not resolved. The CDR3 spans 11 residues. Germline assignment: CDR1 MNHEY and CDR2 SMNVEV (reference sequence). V lost 7 bases and J lost 2, with 4 bases in between.